The sequence of this T cell receptor (beta chain) was determined in a study of identical twins. Findings and limits, study-wide: Alpha sequences that were out-of-frame and twin-shared showed an excess of low generation probability. While abundant cord blood beta clonotypes carried fewer insertions, memory repertoires showed no such pattern. Models underpredicted monozygotic twin sharing of out-of-frame TCR alpha.

CDR3 length: 18 amino acids. The J segment lost 0 bases and the V segment lost 2 bases, leaving 2 bases of the junction unmatched. Germline V gene sequence: CDR1 SGHAT, CDR2 FQNNGV. This clonotype was picked up a small number of times. Its antigen is not identified. TCRdb reprocessed the 5' RACE reads via MiXCR and lists one record per CDR3 protein. The sample yields fewer than 550,000 distinct CDR3 sequences, roughly 15% seen once. These sequences were also reported in another study, on yellow fever vaccine responses in identical twins. That work adds: In identical twins, vaccine T cell responses appeared partly shared and partly individual.

The source of this sequence is a woman aged 18 to 35 in good health. The sequenced sample consisted of CD4+ T cells sorted from blood. This rearrangement joins TRBV11-2 to TRBJ2-2; TRBD2 matches 14 bases. CDR3 loop: CASSLRTSGRSNTGELFF. The CDR3 DNA sequence: TGTGCCAGCAGCTTAAGGACTAGCGGGAGGTCGAACACCGGGGAGCTGTTTTTT.